This T cell receptor beta chain was recorded in a study of cytomegalovirus exposure and HLA in healthy donors. Study-wide results and caveats: A later analysis reported that several of the most significant clusters appeared to be linked to common viral pathogens, among them Epstein-Barr virus.

Trimming left V 6 bases short and J 0 bases short, with 17 bases between. The V gene's germline CDR1 is ENHRY and CDR2 SYGVKD. There are 16 residues in the CDR3. A remark on this clone: The antigen is undetermined.

PCR involved 60 Vbeta and 13 Jbeta primers. In the original analysis: A later analysis counted tens of millions of unique TCR beta chains, 9.5 million to 12 million shared. Sequencing was performed with immunoSEQ multiplex PCR; in TCRdb, only in-frame clones are kept and a portion is missing. That table gives V, J and clone size, and the DNA gave D and trimming. Of 70,000 or so clones detected, roughly 82% appear once; the ten largest clones hold 1.9%. The V call is TRBV10-3, the J call TRBJ2-5, with a possible D match to TRBD1 (5 bases). The TCR comes from a man between 18 and 29 years old in good health and CMV-seronegative. Input material: PBMCs. The CDR3 DNA reads as TGTGCCATCAGCGGCGACAGAATTAAAGACCAAGAGACCCAGTACTTC. It is translated as CAISGDRIKDQETQYF.